A single sample gave rise to the 18 T cell receptor beta chains below, sequenced in a study of shared clonotypes between healthy human individuals. Libraries were prepared by immunoSEQ multiplex PCR; TCRdb keeps only in-frame clonotypes and omits some of them. The sample has roughly 400,000 clones, about 96% seen once. Sequencing was carried out using memory CD8+ T cells sorted from blood. Subset reported: CD45RO+ cells pooled with CCR7-negative TemRA cells. Receptors originate from a man in his thirties or forties in good health.

V and J are TRBV28 and TRBJ2-7; the D gene is possibly TRBD1 (6 bases). There are 15 residues in the CDR3. The germline V and J ends were trimmed by 7 bases and 7 bases, with 23 bases remaining between them. Germline lookup yields CDR1 MDHEN and CDR2 SYDVKM. The CDR3 region is CASTLGAGVPREQYF. In nucleotides, the CDR3 is TGTGCCAGCACCCTGGGGGCTGGGGTCCCTAGAGAGCAGTACTTC.

The chain has TRBV27 and TRBJ1-5; D unresolved. The germline CDR1 and CDR2 sequences are MNHEY and SMNVEV (reference sequence). V was pared by 4 bases and J by 4 bases, with 8 bases between. CDR3 length equals 13 residues. CDR3 coding DNA: TGTGCCAGCAGTTGGGCGGAGAATCAGCCCCAGCATTTT. Amino acid sequence: CASSWAENQPQHF.

CDR3 coding DNA: TGTGCCAGCAGTTTATCTGGGACAGGGGGTTGGGGGGCCAACGTCCTGACTTTC. As protein: CASSLSGTGGWGANVLTF. The V and J genes are TRBV27 and TRBJ2-6, with 11 bases fitting TRBD1. J gave up 4 bases and V 0 bases, and 5 bases lay outside the gene matches. Germline loops: CDR1 MNHEY, CDR2 SMNVEV (reference sequence). The CDR3 sequence is 18 residues long.

The J gene is TRBJ2-7, the V gene TRBV5-4; the D gene is possibly TRBD2 (6 bases). V lost 1 base and J lost 2, with 10 bases in between. The CDR3 extends over 14 amino acids. Germline assignment: CDR1 SGHNT and CDR2 YYREEE (reference sequence). The CDR3 loop reads CASSLNSGPYEQYF. The CDR3 bases are TGTGCCAGCAGCTTGAATAGCGGTCCCTACGAGCAGTACTTC.

This chain connects TRBV6-5 to TRBJ1-1; a possible D gene is TRBD1 (6 bases). Germline CDR1 is MNHEY and CDR2 is SVGAGI. Trimming left V 6 bases short and J 0 bases short, with 8 bases between. The length of the CDR3 is 13 residues. CDR3 DNA: TGTGCCAGCAGACAGGGACTGAACACTGAAGCTTTCTTT. Protein sequence: CASRQGLNTEAFF.

The chain is built from TRBV7-9 and TRBJ1-1, with 10 bases matching TRBD1. This CDR3 spans 14 amino acids. V lost 3 bases to trimming and J lost 2 bases; unmatched junction nucleotides: 0. Germline lookup yields CDR1 SEHNR and CDR2 FQNEAQ (reference sequence). The CDR3 region has the DNA TGTGCCAGCAGCTTGACAGGGGGCAACACTGAAGCTTTCTTT. Its translation is CASSLTGGNTEAFF.

The chain uses TRBV28 and TRBJ1-5; a possible D gene is TRBD1 (5 bases). This CDR3 has 14 amino acids. The V end was cut by 6 bases, the J end by 1 base, with 10 bases between. From germline, CDR1 is MDHEN and CDR2 SYDVKM. Here the CDR3 reads CASRMGGSNQPQHF. CDR3 sequence (DNA): TGTGCCAGCAGGATGGGGGGGAGCAATCAGCCCCAGCATTTT.

The chain links TRBV13 to TRBJ2-1, with TRBD2 identical over 8 bases. CDR3 size: 15 residues. Trimming removed 4 bases from V and 3 bases from J; junction bases left unmatched: 5. CDR1 PRHDT and CDR2 FYEKMQ come from the germline V gene (reference sequence). The CDR3 protein is CASSSGTRSYNEQFF. The CDR3 DNA reads TGTGCCAGCAGCTCGGGGACTAGGAGCTACAATGAGCAGTTCTTC.

The table lists this clone with a few counts. The rearrangement joins TRBV7-9 to TRBJ1-4; 7 nucleotides line up with TRBD1. Germline CDR1 reads SEHNR; CDR2 reads FQNEAQ (reference sequence). After removal of 5 bases from V and 6 bases from J, the junction contained 6 bases not matched to a gene. CDR3 length equals 14 residues. This CDR3 reads CASSPDREDEKLFF. CDR3 DNA sequence: TGTGCCAGCAGCCCAGACAGGGAGGATGAAAAACTGTTTTTT.

This clone was seen a single time. The chain carries TRBV28 and TRBJ2-7; 7 bases line up with TRBD1. CDR1 and CDR2 (germline): MDHEN, SYDVKM. The CDR3 sequence is 13 residues long. J was trimmed by 0 bases and V by 5 bases; bases with no gene match: 1. The CDR3 nucleotides read TGTGCCAGCAGTCGGGACAGCTCCTACGAGCAGTACTTC. Translating gives CASSRDSSYEQYF.

The chain is built from TRBV5-4 and TRBJ2-1; TRBD2 agrees at 8 bases. Per the germline V gene, CDR1 is SGHNT and CDR2 is YYREEE (reference sequence). V gave up 5 bases and J gave up 9 bases; unmatched junction bases: 13. The CDR3 contains 15 residues. The CDR3 spells CASSGKGTSPSEQFF. CDR3 coding DNA: TGTGCCAGCAGTGGGAAAGGGACTAGTCCGAGTGAGCAGTTCTTC. Full variable domain (missing parts from reference TRBV5-4 and TRBJ2-1): ETGVTQSPTHLIKTRGQQVTLRCSSQSGHNTVSWYQQALGQGPQFIFQYYREEENGRGNFPPRFSGLQFPNYSSELNVNALELDDSALYLCASSGKGTSPSEQFFGPGTRLTVL.

The chain couples TRBV5-8 to TRBJ2-7; D is unclear. The CDR3 is 11 residues long. Trimming took 1 base from V and 11 from J, leaving 10 bases between them. CDR1 SGHTS and CDR2 YDEGEE come from the germline V gene. The CDR3 spells CASSLTAKEYF. The CDR3 coding sequence is TGTGCCAGCAGCTTGACGGCCAAGGAGTACTTC.

The chain has TRBV6-5 and TRBJ2-7; 9 positions match TRBD1. V was pared by 0 bases and J by 3 bases, with 3 bases of the junction left unmatched. Germline CDR1 is MNHEY and CDR2 is SVGAGI. The length of the CDR3 is 15 residues. CDR3 DNA sequence: TGTGCCAGCAGTTACTCCGGGACAGGGTTCTACGAGCAGTACTTC. Its protein product is CASSYSGTGFYEQYF.

The V and J genes are TRBV5-1 and TRBJ2-7; 8 positions match TRBD2. Germline assignment: CDR1 SGHRS and CDR2 YFSETQ. The junction had 0 bases not matched to a gene; V was cut back by 2 bases and J by 5 bases. The CDR3 sequence is 12 residues long. The CDR3 DNA sequence: TGCGCCAGCAGCTTCGGGGGGGACGAGCAGTACTTC. This encodes CASSFGGDEQYF.

The rearrangement links TRBV28 to TRBJ2-2; 7 nucleotides agree with TRBD2. The V gene end was trimmed by 1 base and the J gene end by 8 bases; junction bases not matched to a gene: 4. The CDR3 is 14 residues long. Germline CDR1 MDHEN, CDR2 SYDVKM. DNA of the CDR3: TGTGCCAGCAGTTTATCGGGGGGAATAGGGGAGCTGTTTTTT. It is translated as CASSLSGGIGELFF. The full variable domain, completed using reference TRBV28 and TRBJ2-2, is DVKVTQSSRYLVKRTGEKVFLECVQDMDHENMFWYRQDPGLGLRLIYFSYDVKMKEKGDIPEGYSVSREKKERFSLILESASTNQTSMYLCASSLSGGIGELFFGEGSRLTVL.

CDR3 region: CASSEPGPGANVLTF. The CDR3 region has the DNA TGTGCCAGCAGTGAACCCGGGCCTGGGGCCAACGTCCTGACTTTC. J is TRBJ2-6 and V is TRBV25-1, with unresolved D. This CDR3 region has 15 residues. Trimming stripped 2 bases from V and 2 bases from J, with 7 bases between. Germline CDR1 is MGHDK and CDR2 is SYGVNS.

With regard to this clone: Other DNA sequences from this sample encode an identical CDR3 as well. V gene TRBV30 combines with J gene TRBJ1-1; D gene unclear. This CDR3 has 13 amino acids. The germline CDR1 and CDR2 sequences are GTSNPN and SVGIG (reference sequence). The V and J ends lost 2 bases and 1 base respectively, with 8 bases between them. In DNA form, the CDR3 reads TGTGCCTGGAGTCCGGGCGGGAACACTGAAGCTTTCTTT. Translating it yields CAWSPGGNTEAFF.

The J gene is TRBJ1-4, the V gene TRBV29-1; D remains ambiguous. The V gene lost 6 bases and the J gene lost 4 bases, with 9 bases spanning the gap. This CDR3 has 12 residues. Per the germline V gene, CDR1 is SQVTM and CDR2 is ANQGSEA. CDR3 loop: CSVCTINEKLFF. In DNA form, the CDR3 reads TGCAGCGTATGCACGATTAATGAAAAACTGTTTTTT. The full variable domain, with the rest looked up from reference TRBV29-1 and TRBJ1-4, is SAVISQKPSRDICQRGTSLTIQCQVDSQVTMMFWYRQQPGQSLTLIATANQGSEATYESGFVIDKFPISRPNLTFSTLTVSNMSPEDSSIYLCSVCTINEKLFFGSGTQLSVL.